This passage covers 12 T cell receptor beta chains from one sample sequenced in a study of identical twins. TCRdb reprocessed the 5' RACE reads via MiXCR and lists one record per CDR3 protein. The sample yields under 250,000 distinct CDR3 sequences, about 13% seen once. This same sample was also part of a study on yellow fever vaccine responses in identical twins.

Material: memory (CD45RO+) T cells sorted from blood. The origin of the receptors is a woman under 30 in good health.

This clonotype showed up many times. This sequence joins TRBV5-1 and TRBJ2-3; D gene ambiguous. The CDR3 sequence is 15 residues long. The ends were cut back, 2 bases at V and 1 base at J, with 11 bases in the middle. Germline V gene data show CDR1 as SGHRS and CDR2 as YFSETQ. The CDR3 coding sequence is TGCGCCAGCAGCTTAAATACAATCGGCACAGATACGCAGTATTTT. Protein sequence: CASSLNTIGTDTQYF.

V and J are TRBV29-1 and TRBJ2-3, with D uncertain. The CDR3 has 12 amino acids. Germline CDR1 reads SQVTM; CDR2 reads ANQGSEA. Trimming shortened V by 1 base and J by 2 bases, and 4 bases separated the two germline ends. CDR3 coding DNA: TGCAGCGTTGAAGGTCTCACAGATACGCAGTATTTT. Its translation is CSVEGLTDTQYF.

The rearrangement uses TRBV4-2 and TRBJ2-5, with TRBD2 matching over 11 bases. J was trimmed by 7 bases and V by 2 bases; bases with no gene match: 9. CDR3 length equals 16 residues. CDR1 is LGHNA, CDR2 YNFKEQ, per germline. The CDR3 DNA is TGTGCCAGCAGCCAATTTACTAGCGGGGGTTCCGGGACCCAGTACTTC. The encoded protein is CASSQFTSGGSGTQYF.

This chain links TRBV27 with TRBJ2-2, with D possibly being TRBD1 (5 bases). V lost 8 bases and J lost 4, with 8 bases in between. CDR1 is MNHEY, CDR2 SMNVEV, per germline (reference sequence). This CDR3 contains 12 residues. The CDR3 loop reads CASQRGTGELFF. The CDR3 region has the DNA TGTGCCAGCCAAAGGGGCACCGGGGAGCTGTTTTTT.

This clonotype came up many times. The rearrangement joins TRBV5-1 to TRBJ2-1, with D possibly matching TRBD2 (6 bases). Germline V lookup: CDR1 SGHRS, CDR2 YFSETQ. Trimming left V 0 bases short and J 4 bases short, with 11 bases between. The CDR3 has 15 amino acids. The CDR3 region is CASSLGAGGYNEQFF. For the CDR3, the DNA is TGCGCCAGCAGCTTGGGGGCCGGAGGGTACAATGAGCAGTTCTTC. Supplemented by reference TRBV5-1 and TRBJ2-1, the full variable domain reads KAGVTQTPRYLIKTRGQQVTLSCSPISGHRSVSWYQQTPGQGLQFLFEYFSETQRNKGNFPGRFSGRQFSNSRSEMNVSTLELGDSALYLCASSLGAGGYNEQFFGPGTRLTVL.

The gene calls are TRBV4-2 and TRBJ2-1, with 11 bases lining up with TRBD2. In germline, CDR1 is LGHNA, CDR2 YNFKEQ. The length of the CDR3 is 15 residues. The V segment lost 1 base and the J segment 8 bases; nucleotides outside the gene matches: 4. The CDR3 loop reads CASSQVAGGYDEQFF. The CDR3 nucleotides read TGTGCCAGCAGCCAAGTAGCGGGGGGGTACGATGAGCAGTTCTTC.

This chain uses TRBV9 with TRBJ2-7; 7 bases map to TRBD2. Looked up from germline, CDR1 is SGDLS and CDR2 is YYNGEE. The CDR3 is 12 residues long. With V trimmed by 3 bases and J by 6 bases, 3 bases remained unmatched. CDR3 sequence reads: CASSATGGEQYF. In DNA form, the CDR3 reads TGTGCCAGCAGCGCCACGGGAGGCGAGCAGTACTTC. Complete variable domain (other parts from reference TRBV9 and TRBJ2-7): DSGVTQTPKHLITATGQRVTLRCSPRSGDLSVYWYQQSLDQGLQFLIQYYNGEERAKGNILERFSAQQFPDLHSELNLSSLELGDSALYFCASSATGGEQYFGPGTRLTVT.

The rearrangement uses TRBV12-3 or TRBV12-4 and TRBJ2-1, with 11 positions matching TRBD2. V trimming: 5 bases; J trimming: 9 bases; junction bases outside the gene matches: 9. The CDR3 is 15 residues long. The CDR3 is CASSALAGADSEQFF. The CDR3 coding sequence is TGTGCCAGCAGTGCACTAGCGGGAGCGGACAGTGAGCAGTTCTTC.

This chain joins TRBV7-9 and TRBJ2-5, with D perhaps being TRBD1 or TRBD2 (5 bases each). The CDR3 loop spans 13 amino acids. Trimming stripped 7 bases from V and 4 bases from J, with 13 bases between. Germline lookup yields CDR1 SEHNR and CDR2 FQNEAQ (reference sequence). CDR3 in amino acids: CASKRGAVETQYF. The CDR3 region has the DNA TGTGCCAGCAAGAGAGGGGCGGTAGAGACCCAGTACTTC.

Only a few counts were recorded for this clonotype. The CDR3 region is CTIGGTDTQYF. The CDR3 region has the DNA TGCACAATAGGGGGCACAGATACGCAGTATTTT. This chain links TRBV20-1 with TRBJ2-3; D might be TRBD1 (5 bases). This CDR3 comprises 11 residues. Germline assignment: CDR1 DFQATT and CDR2 SNEGSKA (reference sequence).

The CDR3 spells CASSTGTLSSYNEQFF. CDR3 bases: TGTGCCAGCAGCACCGGGACTTTATCATCCTACAATGAGCAGTTCTTC. The chain couples TRBV7-2 to TRBJ2-1; D is perhaps TRBD2 (6 bases). Deletions cut 5 bases from V and 1 base from J, with 15 bases between. The germline V gene has CDR1 SGHTA and CDR2 FQGNSA. This CDR3 region has 16 residues.

This clonotype has a handful of counts. The V gene is TRBV20-1, the J gene TRBJ1-1; TRBD1 is a possible D gene (5 bases). The CDR3 is 14 amino acids. With 5 bases removed from V and 1 base from J, the gap between germline ends came to 14 bases. Germline V CDR1 and CDR2: DFQATT, SNEGSKA (reference sequence). DNA for the CDR3: TGCAGTGCTGTACGGGGCAACAGGAACACTGAAGCTTTCTTT. Protein: CSAVRGNRNTEAFF.